One T cell receptor (beta chain) is described in this entry. Antigen specificity is unknown. Trimming removed 4 bases at V and 0 bases at J, with 16 bases between. Per the germline V gene, CDR1 is MGHRA and CDR2 is YSYEKL. There are 17 residues in the CDR3. The sample comes from a study of Ad26.COV2.S vaccination and SARS-CoV-2 variants. Overall study: The vaccine Ad26.COV2.S was put into the muscle once, or twice with 56 days between.

Treatment here: 15 to 20 received Ad26.COV2.S at low or high dose, single or two shots; 5 received placebo; per-sample allocation not given. The investigators took samples on day 63 after the first vaccine or placebo injection. Study-level points and caveats: Post-vaccination breadth of spike-specific CD8+ and CD4+ T cell responses was reportedly substantial. Ad26.COV2.S recipients had broader spike-specific TCRs (P = 0.0014).

The method was immunoSEQ multiplex PCR; TCRdb's version includes in-frame clones alone and lacks a portion of them. The table shows 300,000 to 500,000 clones, with 70% to 90% occurring only once. This TCR was recovered from a person aged 18-60 years who received the Ad26.COV2.S COVID-19 vaccine or a placebo. The sample was peripheral blood, taken in a trial of Ad26.COV2.S vaccine versus placebo. This chain joins TRBV4-1 and TRBJ1-3; D is possibly TRBD1 (5 bases). This CDR3 reads CASSLYNQGISGNTIYF. CDR3 DNA sequence: TGCGCCAGCAGCCTTTACAACCAGGGTATCTCTGGAAACACCATATATTTT.